A single sample gave rise to the 30 T cell receptor beta chains below, sequenced in a study of shared clonotypes between healthy human individuals (dated by TCRdb to 2019 to 2021). The protocol used for the library was the immunoSEQ multiplex PCR assay. The table was pulled from immuneACCESS by TCRdb, which kept in-frame rearrangements only. Such tables lose some clones; where checked, under half of the loss comes from unresolved V genes, and the rest has no known cause. The sample profile shows about 800,000 clones; 96% of them were found once. About 0.21% of the sample goes to the ten largest clones. CD8 naive samples consisted of CD45RO-negative cells that were positively selected for CCR7, yielding a CD45RA+CCR7+ population without TemRA cells. Sequencing was done on a sample of naive CD8+ T cells sorted from blood. In light of the paper, this sample's cell subset or site label describes: CD45RA+CCR7+. The receptor source for this set is a man aged 25-40 years in good health.

This clone has just a few counts. The gene calls are TRBV19 and TRBJ1-2; 7 nucleotides match TRBD1. Trimming removed 5 bases from V and 3 bases from J; junction bases left unmatched: 15. The CDR3 has 17 amino acids. Germline CDR1 is LNHDA and CDR2 is SQIVND (reference sequence). Here the CDR3 DNA reads TGTGCCAGTAGTGGAGGGACAGAAACCCTCTTTGACTATGGCTACACCTTC. This codes for CASSGGTETLFDYGYTF.

The CDR3 spells CASSYSGTGRYEQYF. The CDR3 DNA is TGTGCCAGCAGCTATTCCGGGACAGGGCGGTACGAGCAGTACTTC. The rearrangement uses TRBV16 and TRBJ2-7; 9 bases fit TRBD1. The germline V gene has CDR1 KGHSY and CDR2 FQNENV. The CDR3 loop spans 15 amino acids. With 5 bases clipped from V and 4 bases from J, the junction kept 9 bases outside the gene matches.

V is TRBV10-3 and J is TRBJ2-5; the match to TRBD2 covers 10 bases. With 3 bases clipped from V and 0 bases from J, the junction kept 13 bases outside the gene matches. Germline V gene lookup returns CDR1 ENHRY and CDR2 SYGVKD. This CDR3 has 19 residues. The CDR3 sequence: CAISESGTSVKRYQETQYF. DNA for the CDR3: TGTGCCATCAGTGAAAGCGGGACTAGCGTAAAAAGGTACCAAGAGACCCAGTACTTC.

The CDR3 DNA is TGTGCCAGCAGCTTAACGGACACCGGGGAGCTGTTTTTT. This sequence encodes CASSLTDTGELFF. This sequence joins TRBV11-2 and TRBJ2-2; no reliable D call. Trimming removed 2 bases at V and 3 bases at J, with 4 bases between. This CDR3 is built from 13 residues. CDR1 is SGHAT and CDR2 is FQNNGV in the germline V gene.

Written as DNA, the CDR3 is TGCAGCGTTGAGAAAGGACAGAACTCGAAAGAGACCCAGTACTTC. Amino acid sequence: CSVEKGQNSKETQYF. V gene TRBV29-1 combines with J gene TRBJ2-5; D is perhaps TRBD1 (6 bases). Germline CDR1 and CDR2: SQVTM and ANQGSEA. The CDR3 sequence is 15 residues long. V lost 3 bases, J lost 3 bases, and 17 bases lay in between.

The chain recombines TRBV29-1 with TRBJ2-5; perhaps TRBD1 as D (5 bases). Trimming stripped 5 bases from V and 2 bases from J, with 12 bases between. The CDR3 length is 13 residues. Germline-derived CDR1 and CDR2 are SQVTM and ANQGSEA. CDR3 residues: CSVQWTNQETQYF. The CDR3 DNA reads as TGCAGCGTTCAGTGGACAAATCAAGAGACCCAGTACTTC.

Turning to this clone: The germline gene is not matched at one end of the junction; a read error may be the cause. Other nucleotide sequences from this sample produce the same CDR3. The chain is built from TRBV27 and TRBJ2-1; a weak D match, TRBD2 (6 bases). Germline-derived CDR1 and CDR2 are MNHEY and SMNVEV (reference sequence). This CDR3 has 15 amino acids. In DNA form, the CDR3 reads TGTGCCAGCAGCTTATTAGCGGACCCTTACAATGAGCAGTTCTTC. It translates to CASSLLADPYNEQFF.

This chain joins TRBV19 and TRBJ2-7; the D gene is possibly TRBD2 (6 bases). With 3 bases removed from V and 3 bases from J, the gap between germline ends came to 12 bases. This CDR3 is built from 14 residues. Germline lookup yields CDR1 LNHDA and CDR2 SQIVND (reference sequence). The CDR3 is CASSIYGGYYEQYF. CDR3 coding DNA: TGTGCCAGTAGTATTTATGGGGGGTACTACGAGCAGTACTTC.

The V call is TRBV28, the J call TRBJ2-5; maybe TRBD1 (6 bases). V lost 3 bases and J 4 bases, leaving 18 bases between the germline ends. CDR3 length: 16 residues. Germline CDR1 and CDR2: MDHEN and SYDVKM. The CDR3 DNA is TGTGCCAGCAGTTTTCCGCCAGGGGCAAGGACAGAGACCCAGTACTTC. Residues: CASSFPPGARTETQYF.

Comments on this clone: The sample holds other DNA sequences that translate to the same CDR3. The rearrangement joins TRBV5-4 to TRBJ1-1; D gene unclear. Germline V gene data show CDR1 as SGHNT and CDR2 as YYREEE (reference sequence). CDR3 length: 12 amino acids. V dropped 2 bases and J dropped 0 bases, with 2 bases sitting between them. In DNA form, the CDR3 reads TGTGCCAGCAGCTTAATGAACACTGAAGCTTTCTTT. Translation: CASSLMNTEAFF.

In its sample, this clone was seen once. The chain employs TRBV7-9 and TRBJ1-4; no reliable D call. Germline V gene lookup returns CDR1 SEHNR and CDR2 FQNEAQ (reference sequence). V was cut by 5 bases and J by 6 bases, with 25 bases left in between. The length of the CDR3 is 18 residues. CDR3 DNA: TGTGCCAGCAGCCCCCCGAAAACCCTAGAGGTTCGGGATGAAAAACTGTTTTTT. This gives the protein CASSPPKTLEVRDEKLFF. The whole variable domain, filled in from reference TRBV7-9 and TRBJ1-4, reads DTGVSQNPRHKITKRGQNVTFRCDPISEHNRLYWYRQTLGQGPEFLTYFQNEAQLEKSRLLSDRFSAERPKGSFSTLEIQRTEQGDSAMYLCASSPPKTLEVRDEKLFFGSGTQLSVL.

The chain has TRBV27 and TRBJ2-3, with D tentatively TRBD2 (5 bases). V was shortened by 6 bases and J by 6 bases, with 19 bases between the two germline ends. CDR3 length: 15 amino acids. Germline V lookup: CDR1 MNHEY, CDR2 SMNVEV (reference sequence). This CDR3 reads CASSPTGTLGDTQYF. The DNA of the CDR3 is TGTGCCAGCAGCCCCACGGGAACCTTGGGGGATACGCAGTATTTT.

The chain joins TRBV9 to TRBJ2-3; TRBD2 matches 10 bases. The germline CDR1 and CDR2 sequences are SGDLS and YYNGEE. V was pared by 3 bases and J by 2 bases, with 3 bases of the junction left unmatched. CDR3 length: 15 residues. The CDR3 DNA reads TGTGCCAGCAGCGCTGGACTAGCGGTCACAGATACGCAGTATTTT. As protein: CASSAGLAVTDTQYF. Based on the CDR3 plus reference TRBV9 and TRBJ2-3, the full variable domain is DSGVTQTPKHLITATGQRVTLRCSPRSGDLSVYWYQQSLDQGLQFLIQYYNGEERAKGNILERFSAQQFPDLHSELNLSSLELGDSALYFCASSAGLAVTDTQYFGPGTRLTVL.

This clone showed up just once. CDR3 region: CASSNSHFDEQFF. The DNA for the CDR3 is TGTGCCAGCAGTAATTCTCACTTCGATGAGCAGTTCTTC. The gene calls are TRBV9 and TRBJ2-1; no definite D call. Germline V CDR1 and CDR2: SGDLS, YYNGEE. The CDR3 sequence is 13 residues long. Trimming pared 5 bases from V and 8 bases from J, leaving 14 bases between.

The CDR3 DNA is TGTGCCAGCAGCTTGGGGGAGGATTTGGTTGGCTACACCTTC. Amino acid sequence: CASSLGEDLVGYTF. The chain combines TRBV7-3 with TRBJ1-2; D might be TRBD1 (5 bases). Trimming took 3 bases from V and 7 from J, leaving 15 bases between them. Germline V gene sequence: CDR1 SGHTA, CDR2 FQGTGA. This CDR3 is 14 amino acids long.

The chain has TRBV9 and TRBJ2-7; D uncertain. V was shortened by 0 bases and J by 5 bases, with 9 bases between the two germline ends. Germline-derived CDR1 and CDR2 are SGDLS and YYNGEE. The CDR3 spans 13 residues. The CDR3 DNA sequence: TGTGCCAGCAGCGTAGGACCGAGTGACGAGCAGTACTTC. Its protein is CASSVGPSDEQYF.

This chain connects TRBV29-1 to TRBJ1-1, with D hard to call. Germline CDR1 SQVTM, CDR2 ANQGSEA. The ends were cut back, 4 bases at V and 7 bases at J, with 10 bases in the middle. The CDR3 totals 11 residues. The CDR3 protein is CSVVLADEAFF. DNA for the CDR3: TGCAGCGTTGTCCTTGCAGATGAAGCTTTCTTT.

This clone occurred once. Other nucleotide sequences from this sample produce the same CDR3. The chain joins TRBV7-9 to TRBJ2-5; D is perhaps TRBD1 (6 bases). CDR3 length: 13 amino acids. The V and J ends lost 5 bases and 2 bases respectively, with 9 bases between them. CDR1 is SEHNR, CDR2 FQNEAQ, per germline (reference sequence). In DNA, the CDR3 is TGTGCCAGCAGCCCCGACAGGCAAGAGACCCAGTACTTC. Translation gives CASSPDRQETQYF.

To note about this clone: The same CDR3 also results from other DNA sequences found in this sample. The chain employs TRBV9 and TRBJ2-3, with unresolved D. Between the trimmed V and J ends, which lost 0 bases and 0 bases, there was a span of 5 bases. The CDR3 totals 14 residues. CDR1 SGDLS and CDR2 YYNGEE come from the germline V gene. CDR3 bases: TGTGCCAGCAGCGTAGAGGGCAGCACAGATACGCAGTATTTT. The encoded protein is CASSVEGSTDTQYF.

Only one count was recorded for this clone. CDR3 nucleotides: TGCGCCAGCAGTGAGTCGGGGGTAGAGGGAGGCGAGCAGTACTTC. It yields the protein CASSESGVEGGEQYF. V and J are TRBV10-1 and TRBJ2-7; tentatively, D is TRBD2 (6 bases). This CDR3 comprises 15 residues. Germline assignment: CDR1 WNHNN and CDR2 SYGVQD (reference sequence). Trimming removed 0 bases at V and 6 bases at J, with 15 bases between.

As for this clone: This sample also contains other DNA sequences that code for the same CDR3. V usage is TRBV9 and J usage is TRBJ2-2; D unclear. Per germline, CDR1 SGDLS and CDR2 YYNGEE. The CDR3 is 11 amino acids. The V gene lost 2 bases and the J gene lost 7 bases, with 3 bases spanning the gap. The CDR3 here is CASSVGGELFF. The CDR3 DNA reads TGTGCCAGCAGCGTCGGCGGGGAGCTGTTTTTT.

The genes are TRBV29-1 and TRBJ2-3; D not certain. The CDR3 is 12 amino acids. Trimming took off 6 bases at V and 4 bases at J, with 11 bases between the two ends. From germline, CDR1 is SQVTM and CDR2 ANQGSEA. CDR3 protein: CSVETIADTQYF. CDR3 nucleotides: TGCAGCGTCGAGACAATCGCAGATACGCAGTATTTT.

The sample holds a few counts of this clone. The J gene is TRBJ1-2, the V gene TRBV7-9; the D is unclear. There are 15 residues in the CDR3. V dropped 5 bases and J dropped 0 bases, with 13 bases sitting between them. Germline V gene data show CDR1 as SEHNR and CDR2 as FQNEAQ (reference sequence). CDR3 DNA: TGTGCCAGCAGCCCTCGGACGGACCCTAACTATGGCTACACCTTC. The encoded protein is CASSPRTDPNYGYTF.

The V call is TRBV27, the J call TRBJ2-7; possible D gene TRBD2, 6 bases. Germline lookup yields CDR1 MNHEY and CDR2 SMNVEV (reference sequence). This CDR3 spans 15 amino acids. The V and J ends lost 6 bases and 5 bases respectively, with 20 bases between them. CDR3 residues: CASRVGGWGQDEQYF. The CDR3 region has the DNA TGTGCCAGCAGGGTGGGAGGTTGGGGCCAGGACGAGCAGTACTTC.

V usage is TRBV7-6 and J usage is TRBJ2-7; D may be TRBD1 (5 bases). Trimming shortened V by 5 bases and J by 0 bases, and 11 bases separated the two germline ends. The germline V gene has CDR1 SGHVS and CDR2 FNYEAQ. CDR3 length: 14 residues. The CDR3 DNA is TGTGCCAGCAGCCCTAGGGGTATCTCCTACGAGCAGTACTTC. This sequence encodes CASSPRGISYEQYF.

The chain uses TRBV11-3 and TRBJ2-2; D not resolved. V was shortened by 3 bases and J by 5 bases, with 4 bases between the two germline ends. The CDR3 covers 12 residues. Per the germline V gene, CDR1 is SGHNT and CDR2 is YENEEA. CDR3 residues: CASSLWTGELFF. In nucleotides, the CDR3 is TGTGCCAGCAGCTTGTGGACCGGGGAGCTGTTTTTT.

The chain is built from TRBV19 and TRBJ2-1, with 9 bases matching TRBD1. Germline V lookup: CDR1 LNHDA, CDR2 SQIVND (reference sequence). V was pared by 7 bases and J by 7 bases, with 11 bases of the junction left unmatched. There are 15 residues in the CDR3. The CDR3 DNA reads as TGTGCCAGTACCCCGGGACAGGGCCTTTCGAATGAGCAGTTCTTC. This translates into CASTPGQGLSNEQFF.

This sequence joins TRBV29-1 and TRBJ1-2, with a weak D call TRBD1 (5 bases). The CDR3 is made up of 11 amino acids. Germline V gene lookup returns CDR1 SQVTM and CDR2 ANQGSEA. Trimming shortened V by 7 bases and J by 3 bases, and 9 bases separated the two germline ends. The CDR3 loop reads CSDIQDYGYTF. The CDR3 DNA sequence: TGCAGCGATATACAGGACTATGGCTACACCTTC.

The chain joins TRBV9 to TRBJ1-3; TRBD1 might be the D (5 bases). The V and J ends lost 4 bases and 0 bases respectively, with 11 bases between them. The CDR3 runs to 15 residues. Looked up from germline, CDR1 is SGDLS and CDR2 is YYNGEE. The CDR3 loop is CASSPPGNSGNTIYF. DNA of the CDR3: TGTGCCAGCAGCCCTCCAGGGAACTCTGGAAACACCATATATTTT.

V is TRBV30 and J is TRBJ2-7, with D tentatively TRBD1 or TRBD2 (5 bases each). The germline V gene encodes CDR1 GTSNPN and CDR2 SVGIG (reference sequence). V lost 5 bases, J lost 0 bases, and 11 bases lay in between. The CDR3 consists of 13 residues. DNA of the CDR3: TGTGCCTGGGGGACGTCCAGCTCCTACGAGCAGTACTTC. Encoded protein: CAWGTSSSYEQYF.